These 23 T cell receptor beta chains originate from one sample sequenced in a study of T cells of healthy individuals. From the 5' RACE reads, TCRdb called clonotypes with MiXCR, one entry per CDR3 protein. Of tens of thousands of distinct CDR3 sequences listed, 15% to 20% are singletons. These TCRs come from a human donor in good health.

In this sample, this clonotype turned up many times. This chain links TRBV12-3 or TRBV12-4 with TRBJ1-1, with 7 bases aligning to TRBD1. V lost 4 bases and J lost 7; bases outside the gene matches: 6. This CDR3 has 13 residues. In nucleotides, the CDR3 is TGTGCCAGCAGTTCGGGGACAGCCGTTGAAGCTTTCTTT. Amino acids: CASSSGTAVEAFF.

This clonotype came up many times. CDR3 sequence reads: CASSRLLEDTQYF. The CDR3 DNA reads as TGCGCCAGCAGCCGCCTCCTTGAGGATACGCAGTATTTT. The V call is TRBV5-1, the J call TRBJ2-3; no definite D call. There are 13 residues in the CDR3. Germline assignment: CDR1 SGHRS and CDR2 YFSETQ. V shed 4 bases and J shed 6 bases, with 12 bases lying between them. The variable domain in full, completed from reference TRBV5-1 and TRBJ2-3, reads KAGVTQTPRYLIKTRGQQVTLSCSPISGHRSVSWYQQTPGQGLQFLFEYFSETQRNKGNFPGRFSGRQFSNSRSEMNVSTLELGDSALYLCASSRLLEDTQYFGPGTRLTVL.

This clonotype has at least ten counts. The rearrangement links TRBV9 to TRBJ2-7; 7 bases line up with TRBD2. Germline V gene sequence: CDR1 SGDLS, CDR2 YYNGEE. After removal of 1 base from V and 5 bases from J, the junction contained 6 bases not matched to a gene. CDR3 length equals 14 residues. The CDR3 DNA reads TGTGCCAGCAGCGTATGGGGGAGCGGGGACGAGCAGTACTTC. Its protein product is CASSVWGSGDEQYF.

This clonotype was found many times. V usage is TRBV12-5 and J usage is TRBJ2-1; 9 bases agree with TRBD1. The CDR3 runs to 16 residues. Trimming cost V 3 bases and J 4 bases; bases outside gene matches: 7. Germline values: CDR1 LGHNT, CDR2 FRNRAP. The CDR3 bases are TGTGCTAGTGGTTTCCGAGCCGGGACAGGGTACAATGAGCAGTTCTTC. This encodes CASGFRAGTGYNEQFF.

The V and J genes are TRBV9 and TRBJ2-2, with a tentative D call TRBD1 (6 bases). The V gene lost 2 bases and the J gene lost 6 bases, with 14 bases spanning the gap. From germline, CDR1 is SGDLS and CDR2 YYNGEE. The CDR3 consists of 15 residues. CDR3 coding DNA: TGTGCCAGCAGCGTTCAGGGGTCGTCCCCCGGGGAGCTGTTTTTT. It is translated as CASSVQGSSPGELFF.

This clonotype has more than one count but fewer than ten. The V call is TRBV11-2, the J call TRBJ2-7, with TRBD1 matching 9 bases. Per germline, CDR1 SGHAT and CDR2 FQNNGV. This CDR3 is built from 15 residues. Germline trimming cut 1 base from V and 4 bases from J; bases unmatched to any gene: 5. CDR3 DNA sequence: TGTGCCAGCAGCTTAGCGACAGGGGGTAGGTACGAGCAGTACTTC. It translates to CASSLATGGRYEQYF.

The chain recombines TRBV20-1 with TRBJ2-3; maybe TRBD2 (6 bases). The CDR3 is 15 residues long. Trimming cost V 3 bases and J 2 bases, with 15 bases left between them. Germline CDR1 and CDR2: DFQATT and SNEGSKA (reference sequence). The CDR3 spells CSASMASANTDTQYF. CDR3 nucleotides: TGCAGTGCTAGTATGGCTAGCGCAAACACAGATACGCAGTATTTT.

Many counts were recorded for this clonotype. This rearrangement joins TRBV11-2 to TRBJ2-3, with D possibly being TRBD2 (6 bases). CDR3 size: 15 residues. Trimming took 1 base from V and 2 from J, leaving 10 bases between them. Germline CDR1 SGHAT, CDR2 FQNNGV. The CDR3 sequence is CASSLVGGVTDTQYF. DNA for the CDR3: TGTGCCAGCAGCTTAGTCGGGGGAGTCACAGATACGCAGTATTTT.

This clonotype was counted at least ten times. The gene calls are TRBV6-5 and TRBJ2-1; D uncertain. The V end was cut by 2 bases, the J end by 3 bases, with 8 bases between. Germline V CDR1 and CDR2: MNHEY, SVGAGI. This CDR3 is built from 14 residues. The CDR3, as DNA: TGTGCCAGCAGTTACCAGGACGGCTACAATGAGCAGTTCTTC. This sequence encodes CASSYQDGYNEQFF.

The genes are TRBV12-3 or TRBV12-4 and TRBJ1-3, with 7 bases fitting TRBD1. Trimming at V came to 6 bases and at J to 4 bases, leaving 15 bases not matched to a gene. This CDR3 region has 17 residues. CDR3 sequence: CASREGQLTLSGNTIYF. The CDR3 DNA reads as TGTGCCAGCAGAGAGGGACAGCTTACTCTCTCGGGAAACACCATATATTTT.

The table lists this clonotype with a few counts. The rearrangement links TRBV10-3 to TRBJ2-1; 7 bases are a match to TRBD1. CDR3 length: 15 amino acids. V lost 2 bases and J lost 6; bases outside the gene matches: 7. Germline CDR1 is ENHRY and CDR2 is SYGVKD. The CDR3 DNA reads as TGTGCCATCAGTGAGGTTCAGGGGGTGGGCAATGAGCAGTTCTTC. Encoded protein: CAISEVQGVGNEQFF.

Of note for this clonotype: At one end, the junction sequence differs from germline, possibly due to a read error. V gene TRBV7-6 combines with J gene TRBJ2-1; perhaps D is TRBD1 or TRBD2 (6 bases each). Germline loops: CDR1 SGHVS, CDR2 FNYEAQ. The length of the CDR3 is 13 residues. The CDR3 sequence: CASSLVGGDEQFF. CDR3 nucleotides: TGCGCCAGCAGCTTAGTCGGGGGCGATGAGCAGTTCTTC. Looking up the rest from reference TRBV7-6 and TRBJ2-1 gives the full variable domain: GAGVSQSPRYKVTKRGQDVALRCDPISGHVSLYWYRQALGQGPEFLTYFNYEAQQDKSGLPNDRFSAERPEGSISTLTIQRTEQRDSAMYRCASSLVGGDEQFFGPGTRLTVL.

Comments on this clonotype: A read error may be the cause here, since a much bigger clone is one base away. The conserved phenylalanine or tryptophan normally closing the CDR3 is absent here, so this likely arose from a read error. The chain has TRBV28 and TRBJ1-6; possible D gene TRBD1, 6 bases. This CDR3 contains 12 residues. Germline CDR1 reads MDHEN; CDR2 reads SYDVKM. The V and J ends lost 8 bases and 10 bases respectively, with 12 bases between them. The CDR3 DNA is TGTGCCAGCCGACAAGGGGGGTCACCCCTCCACATT. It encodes CASRQGGSPLHI.

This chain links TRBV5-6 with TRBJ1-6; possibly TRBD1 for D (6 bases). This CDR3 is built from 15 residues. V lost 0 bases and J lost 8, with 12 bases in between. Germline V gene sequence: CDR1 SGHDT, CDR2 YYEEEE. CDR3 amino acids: CASSLAPGVDSPLHF. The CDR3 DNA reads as TGTGCCAGCAGCTTGGCCCCAGGGGTAGATTCACCCCTCCACTTT.

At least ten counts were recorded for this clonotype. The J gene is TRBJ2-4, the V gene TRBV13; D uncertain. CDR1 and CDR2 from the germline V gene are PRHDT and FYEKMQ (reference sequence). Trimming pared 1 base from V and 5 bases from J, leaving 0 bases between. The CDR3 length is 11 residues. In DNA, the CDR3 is TGTGCCAGCAGCTTAGAAAACATTCAGTACTTC. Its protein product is CASSLENIQYF.

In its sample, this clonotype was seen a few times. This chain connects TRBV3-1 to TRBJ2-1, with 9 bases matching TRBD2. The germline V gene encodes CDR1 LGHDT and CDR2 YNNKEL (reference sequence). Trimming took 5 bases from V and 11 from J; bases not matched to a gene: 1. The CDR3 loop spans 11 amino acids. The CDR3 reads CASSGTSKQFF. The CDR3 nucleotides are TGTGCCAGCAGCGGGACTAGCAAGCAGTTCTTC.

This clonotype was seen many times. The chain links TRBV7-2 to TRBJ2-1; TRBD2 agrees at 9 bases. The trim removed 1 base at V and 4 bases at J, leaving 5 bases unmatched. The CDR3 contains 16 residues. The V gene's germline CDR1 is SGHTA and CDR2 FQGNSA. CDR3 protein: CASSLVRLAVYNEQFF. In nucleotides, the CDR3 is TGTGCCAGCAGCTTAGTACGACTAGCGGTTTACAATGAGCAGTTCTTC.

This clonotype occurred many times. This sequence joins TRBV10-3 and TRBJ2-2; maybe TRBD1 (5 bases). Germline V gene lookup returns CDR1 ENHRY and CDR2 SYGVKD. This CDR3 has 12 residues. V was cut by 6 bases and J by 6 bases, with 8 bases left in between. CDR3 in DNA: TGTGCCATCAGCAACAGGTCCGGGGAGCTGTTTTTT. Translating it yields CAISNRSGELFF.

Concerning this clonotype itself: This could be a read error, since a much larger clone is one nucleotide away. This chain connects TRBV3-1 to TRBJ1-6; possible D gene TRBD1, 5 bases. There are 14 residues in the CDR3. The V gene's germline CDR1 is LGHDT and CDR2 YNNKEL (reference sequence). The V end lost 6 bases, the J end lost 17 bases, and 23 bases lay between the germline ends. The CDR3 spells CASRQPGLGRPIHF. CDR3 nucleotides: TGTGCCAGCAGACAACCGGGACTCGGGCGGCCCATCCACTTT. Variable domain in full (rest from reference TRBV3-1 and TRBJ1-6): DTAVSQTPKYLVTQMGNDKSIKCEQNLGHDTMYWYKQDSKKFLKIMFSYNNKELIINETVPNRFSPKSPDKAHLNLHINSLELGDSAVYFCASRQPGLGRPIHFGNGTRLTVT.

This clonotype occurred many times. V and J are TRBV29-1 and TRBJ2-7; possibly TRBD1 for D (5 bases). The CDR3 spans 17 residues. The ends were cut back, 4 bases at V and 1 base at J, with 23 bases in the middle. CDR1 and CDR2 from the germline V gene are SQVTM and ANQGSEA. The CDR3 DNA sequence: TGCAGCGTTGTGGGCAGGGAAAGTTGGTGGATGTCCTACGAGCAGTACTTC. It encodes CSVVGRESWWMSYEQYF.

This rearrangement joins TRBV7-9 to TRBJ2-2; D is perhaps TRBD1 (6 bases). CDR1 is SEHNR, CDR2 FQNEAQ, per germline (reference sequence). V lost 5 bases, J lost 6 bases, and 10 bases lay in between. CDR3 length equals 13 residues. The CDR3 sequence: CASSVQGSGELFF. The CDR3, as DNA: TGTGCCAGCAGCGTTCAGGGGTCCGGGGAGCTGTTTTTT.

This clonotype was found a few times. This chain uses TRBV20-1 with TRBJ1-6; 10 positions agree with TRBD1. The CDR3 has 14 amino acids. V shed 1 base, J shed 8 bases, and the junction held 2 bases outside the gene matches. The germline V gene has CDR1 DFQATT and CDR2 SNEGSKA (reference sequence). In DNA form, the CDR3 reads TGCAGTGCTAGAGTGGGGACAGGGGATTCACCCCTCCACTTT. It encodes CSARVGTGDSPLHF.

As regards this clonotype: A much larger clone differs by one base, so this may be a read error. The CDR3 region has the DNA TGCAGTGCTAGAGCCGTTCTGGCAGCGAACACCGGGGAGCTGTTTTTT. This sequence encodes CSARAVLAANTGELFF. This chain uses TRBV20-1 with TRBJ2-2; D is undetermined. This CDR3 is built from 16 residues. Germline CDR1 and CDR2: DFQATT and SNEGSKA (reference sequence). Trimming shortened V by 1 base and J by 0 bases, and 12 bases separated the two germline ends.